The entry below describes one T cell receptor beta chain. Its antigen remains unknown. These data originate in a study of Ad26.COV2.S vaccination and SARS-CoV-2 variants. Whole-study context: Of the COV1001 trial arms, the Ad26.COV2.S arm included the donor. Points from the study as a whole: Following vaccination, spike-specific CD8+ and CD4+ T cell responses reportedly exhibited substantial breadth.

This sample's treatment: 19 received Ad26.COV2.S at low or high dose, single or two shots; five or six received placebo; per-sample allocation not given. All samples were drawn on day 63, counting from the first vaccine or placebo injection. Clones were sequenced by immunoSEQ multiplex PCR, and TCRdb holds only the in-frame ones, with some missing. The sample carries some 350,000 clones, 80% to 90% recorded once. The trim removed 5 bases at V and 4 bases at J, leaving 10 bases unmatched. Germline V gene data show CDR1 as MGHDK and CDR2 as SYGVNS. CDR3 length equals 15 residues. The chain combines TRBV25-1 with TRBJ2-5; 7 bases map to TRBD2. The source was peripheral blood, collected in a trial of Ad26.COV2.S vaccine versus placebo. This receptor was obtained from a person aged 18-65 years who received the Ad26.COV2.S COVID-19 vaccine or a placebo. The CDR3 spells CASSREGRRLETQYF. In DNA form, the CDR3 reads TGTGCCAGCAGTAGGGAGGGGCGGCGGCTAGAGACCCAGTACTTC.